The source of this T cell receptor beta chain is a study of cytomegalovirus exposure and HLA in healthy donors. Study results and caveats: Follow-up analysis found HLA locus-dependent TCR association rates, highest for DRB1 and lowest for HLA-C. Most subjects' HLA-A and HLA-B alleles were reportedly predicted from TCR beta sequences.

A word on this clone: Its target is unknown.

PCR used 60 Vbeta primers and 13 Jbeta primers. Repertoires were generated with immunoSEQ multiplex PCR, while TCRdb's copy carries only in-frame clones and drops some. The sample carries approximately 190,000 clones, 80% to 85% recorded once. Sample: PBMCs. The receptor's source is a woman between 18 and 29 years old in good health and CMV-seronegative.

The CDR3 bases are TGTGCCAGCTCACCGGGGACAGGGGAGGTCTACGAGCAGTACTTC. Protein sequence: CASSPGTGEVYEQYF. The chain combines TRBV18 with TRBJ2-7; the match to TRBD1 covers 10 bases. The CDR3 is 15 amino acids. Germline trimming cut 3 bases from V and 3 bases from J; bases unmatched to any gene: 5. The germline V gene has CDR1 KGHSH and CDR2 LQKENI.